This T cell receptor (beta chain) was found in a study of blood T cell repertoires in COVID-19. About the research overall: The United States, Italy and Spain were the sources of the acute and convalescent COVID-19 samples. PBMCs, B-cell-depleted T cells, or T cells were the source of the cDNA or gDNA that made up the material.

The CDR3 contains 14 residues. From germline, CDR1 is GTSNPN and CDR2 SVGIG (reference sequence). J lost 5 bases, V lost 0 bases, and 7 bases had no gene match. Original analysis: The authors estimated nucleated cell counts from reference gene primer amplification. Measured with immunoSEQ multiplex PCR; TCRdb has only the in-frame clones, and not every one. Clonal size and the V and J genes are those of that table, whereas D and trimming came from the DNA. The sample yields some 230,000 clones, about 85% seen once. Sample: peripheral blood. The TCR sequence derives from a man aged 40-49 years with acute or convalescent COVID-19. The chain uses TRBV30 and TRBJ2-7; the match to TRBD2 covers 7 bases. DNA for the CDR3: TGTGCCTGGAGTGTACGGGGGGATAGCCACGAGCAGTACTTC. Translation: CAWSVRGDSHEQYF.